The clone carrying this T cell receptor beta chain was seen repeatedly, ten times or more. Its antigen is currently unknown. RNA transcripts were the template for amplifying TCR beta CDR3 regions. Primed by the HTBI set, a first-round RT-PCR was run on the TCR CDR3. One entry per CDR3 protein, called by TCRdb with MiXCR from the multiplex PCR reads. Of roughly 580,000 distinct CDR3 sequences in the sample, approximately 15% were seen once. These data come from a study of T cells in Graves' hyperthyroidism and ophthalmopathy. Study outcomes and limitations: A model built on 13 V-J features separated ophthalmopathy from stable hyperthyroidism.

V shed 2 bases and J 7 bases; nucleotides not matched to a gene: 8. CDR3 length: 15 residues. Looked up from germline, CDR1 is SGHNT and CDR2 is YENEEA. Patients between 18 and 65 years old had hyperthyroidism, newly diagnosed and lasting under 2 months. Uncontrolled infection, other autoimmune disease, pregnancy and lactation each barred patients from inclusion. When hyperthyroidism was first diagnosed, the blood sample was taken, preceding any ophthalmopathy symptoms. The J gene is TRBJ2-1, the V gene TRBV11-3, with TRBD2 identical over 7 bases. Specimen: blood. This TCR was sampled from a young woman with Graves' hyperthyroidism that later progressed to Graves' ophthalmopathy. The CDR3 coding sequence is TGTGCCAGCAGCTTAACCACGGGAGCGGGGAATGAGCAGTTCTTC. This sequence encodes CASSLTTGAGNEQFF.